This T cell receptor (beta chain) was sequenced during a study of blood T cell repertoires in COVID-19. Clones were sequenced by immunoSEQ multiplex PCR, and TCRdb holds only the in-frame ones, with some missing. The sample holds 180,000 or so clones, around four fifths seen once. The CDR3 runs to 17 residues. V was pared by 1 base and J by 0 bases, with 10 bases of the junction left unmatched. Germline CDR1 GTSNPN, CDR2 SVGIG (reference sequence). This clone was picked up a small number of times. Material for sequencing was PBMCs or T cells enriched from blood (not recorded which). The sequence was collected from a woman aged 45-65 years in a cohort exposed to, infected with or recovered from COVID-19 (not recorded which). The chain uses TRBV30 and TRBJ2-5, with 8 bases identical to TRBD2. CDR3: CAWSGIAGSVYQETQYF. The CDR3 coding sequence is TGTGCCTGGAGTGGGATAGCGGGGTCGGTTTACCAAGAGACCCAGTACTTC.